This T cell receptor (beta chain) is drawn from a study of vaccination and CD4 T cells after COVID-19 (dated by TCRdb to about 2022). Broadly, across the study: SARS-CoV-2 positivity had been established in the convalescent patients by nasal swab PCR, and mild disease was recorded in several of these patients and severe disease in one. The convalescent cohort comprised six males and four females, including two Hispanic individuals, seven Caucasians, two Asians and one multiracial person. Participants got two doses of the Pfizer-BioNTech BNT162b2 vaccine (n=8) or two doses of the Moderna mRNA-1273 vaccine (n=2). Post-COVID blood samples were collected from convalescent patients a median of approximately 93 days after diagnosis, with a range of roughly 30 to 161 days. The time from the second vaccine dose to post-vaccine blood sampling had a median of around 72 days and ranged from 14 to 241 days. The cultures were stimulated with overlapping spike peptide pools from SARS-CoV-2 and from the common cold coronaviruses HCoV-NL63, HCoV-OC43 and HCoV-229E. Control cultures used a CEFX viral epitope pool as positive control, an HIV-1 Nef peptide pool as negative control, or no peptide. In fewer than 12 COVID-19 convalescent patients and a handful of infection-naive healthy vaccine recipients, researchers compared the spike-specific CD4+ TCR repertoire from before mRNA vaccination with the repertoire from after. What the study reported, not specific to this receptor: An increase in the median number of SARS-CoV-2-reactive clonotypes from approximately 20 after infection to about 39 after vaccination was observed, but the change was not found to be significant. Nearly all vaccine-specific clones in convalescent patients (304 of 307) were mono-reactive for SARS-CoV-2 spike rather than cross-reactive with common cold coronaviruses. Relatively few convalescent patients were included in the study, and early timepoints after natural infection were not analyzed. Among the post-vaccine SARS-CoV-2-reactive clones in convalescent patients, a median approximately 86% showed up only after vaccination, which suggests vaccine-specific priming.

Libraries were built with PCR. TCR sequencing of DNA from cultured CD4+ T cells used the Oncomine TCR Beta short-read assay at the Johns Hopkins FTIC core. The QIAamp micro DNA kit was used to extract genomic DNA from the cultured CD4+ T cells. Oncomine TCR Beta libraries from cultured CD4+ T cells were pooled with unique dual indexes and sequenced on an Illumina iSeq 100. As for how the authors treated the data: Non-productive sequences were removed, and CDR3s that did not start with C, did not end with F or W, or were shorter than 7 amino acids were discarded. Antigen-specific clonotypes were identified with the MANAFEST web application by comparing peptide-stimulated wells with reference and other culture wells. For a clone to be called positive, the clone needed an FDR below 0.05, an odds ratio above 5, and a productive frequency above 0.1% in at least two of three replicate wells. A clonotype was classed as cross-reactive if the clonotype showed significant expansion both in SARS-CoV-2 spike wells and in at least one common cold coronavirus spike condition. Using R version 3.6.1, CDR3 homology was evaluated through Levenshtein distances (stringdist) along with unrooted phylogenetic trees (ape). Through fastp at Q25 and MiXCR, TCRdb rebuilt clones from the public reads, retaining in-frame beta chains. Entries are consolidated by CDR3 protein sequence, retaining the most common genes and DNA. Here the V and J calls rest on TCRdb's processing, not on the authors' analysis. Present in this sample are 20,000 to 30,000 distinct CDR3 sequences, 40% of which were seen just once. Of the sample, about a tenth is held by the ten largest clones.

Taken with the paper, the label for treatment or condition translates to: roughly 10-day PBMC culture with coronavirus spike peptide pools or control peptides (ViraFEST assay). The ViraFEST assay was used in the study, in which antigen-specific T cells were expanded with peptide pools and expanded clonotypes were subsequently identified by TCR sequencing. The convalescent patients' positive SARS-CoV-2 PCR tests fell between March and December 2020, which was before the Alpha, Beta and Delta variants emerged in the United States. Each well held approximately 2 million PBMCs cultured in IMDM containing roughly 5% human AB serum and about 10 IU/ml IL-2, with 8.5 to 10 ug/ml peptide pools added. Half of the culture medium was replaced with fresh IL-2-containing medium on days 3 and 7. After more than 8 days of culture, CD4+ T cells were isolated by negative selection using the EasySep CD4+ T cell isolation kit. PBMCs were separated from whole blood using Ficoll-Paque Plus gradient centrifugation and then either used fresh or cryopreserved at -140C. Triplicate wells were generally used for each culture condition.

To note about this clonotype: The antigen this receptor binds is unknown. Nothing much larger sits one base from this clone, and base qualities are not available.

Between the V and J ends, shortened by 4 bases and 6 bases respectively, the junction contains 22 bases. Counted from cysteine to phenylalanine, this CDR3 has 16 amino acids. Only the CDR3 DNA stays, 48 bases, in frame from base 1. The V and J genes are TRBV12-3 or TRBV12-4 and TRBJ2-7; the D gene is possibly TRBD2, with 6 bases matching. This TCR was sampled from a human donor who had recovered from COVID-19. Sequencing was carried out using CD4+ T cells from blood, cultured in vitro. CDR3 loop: CASSSTGGGRAGEQYF. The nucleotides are TGTGCCAGCAGTTCGACCGGGGGTGGCAGGGCAGGCGAGCAGTACTTC.